Presented here are 4 T cell receptor beta chains from one specimen sequenced in a study of spatial heterogeneity in lung cancer. Time point denoted: sample taken at primary tumor resection. Extraction of whole RNA from tumor, nontumor lung or frozen PBMC preceded unsorted sequencing. TCRdb fed the 5' RACE reads into MiXCR, producing one record per CDR3 protein. The sample shows around 74,000 distinct CDR3 sequences, 13% of them seen only once. The sample here was PBMCs, taken at surgery. These receptors were taken from a male donor with early-stage non-small cell lung cancer.

This chain links TRBV4-2 with TRBJ2-1; 10 bases match TRBD2. The CDR3 has 17 amino acids. After removal of 0 bases from V and 0 bases from J, the junction contained 2 bases not matched to a gene. The V gene's germline CDR1 is LGHNA and CDR2 YNFKEQ. The CDR3: CASSQEASGSSYNEQFF. CDR3 bases: TGTGCCAGCAGCCAAGAGGCTAGCGGGAGCTCCTACAATGAGCAGTTCTTC.

The rearrangement joins TRBV3-1 to TRBJ2-2; 8 bases align to TRBD2. Germline CDR1 LGHDT, CDR2 YNNKEL (reference sequence). V shed 4 bases and J 5 bases; nucleotides not matched to a gene: 6. The CDR3 has 15 residues. In DNA, the CDR3 is TGTGCCAGCAGCCCAAGCGGGAGAGGAACCGGGGAGCTGTTTTTT. It specifies CASSPSGRGTGELFF. The full variable domain, in which reference TRBV3-1 and TRBJ2-2 provide the parts outside the CDR3, is DTAVSQTPKYLVTQMGNDKSIKCEQNLGHDTMYWYKQDSKKFLKIMFSYNNKELIINETVPNRFSPKSPDKAHLNLHINSLELGDSAVYFCASSPSGRGTGELFFGEGSRLTVL.

The V and J genes are TRBV29-1 and TRBJ2-1, with D unresolved. V gave up 4 bases and J gave up 7 bases, with 11 bases separating them. The germline CDR1 and CDR2 sequences are SQVTM and ANQGSEA. This CDR3 contains 12 residues. In DNA, the CDR3 is TGCAGCGTTGTGCACGATCGGAATGAGCAGTTCTTC. The encoded protein is CSVVHDRNEQFF.

In the case of this clonotype: The germline gene is not matched at one end of the junction; a read error may be the cause. The chain is built from TRBV11-2 and TRBJ1-5; no reliable D call. In germline, CDR1 is SGHAT, CDR2 FQNNGV. The CDR3 loop spans 13 amino acids. The DNA of the CDR3 is TGTGTCAGCAGCTTACAGACCAATCAGCCCCAGCATTTT. It codes for CVSSLQTNQPQHF.